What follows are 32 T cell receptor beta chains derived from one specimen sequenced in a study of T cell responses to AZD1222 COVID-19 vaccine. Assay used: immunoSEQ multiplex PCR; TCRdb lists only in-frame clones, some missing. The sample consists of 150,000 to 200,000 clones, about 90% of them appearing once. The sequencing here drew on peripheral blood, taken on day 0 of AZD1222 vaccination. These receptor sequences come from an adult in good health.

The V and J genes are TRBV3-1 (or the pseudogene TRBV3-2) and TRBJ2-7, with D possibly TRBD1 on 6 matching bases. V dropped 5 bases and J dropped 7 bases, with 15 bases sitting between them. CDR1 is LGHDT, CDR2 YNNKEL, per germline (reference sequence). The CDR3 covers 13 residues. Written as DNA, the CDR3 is TGTGCCAGCAGCGTGGGGGCGGGCGCGGAGCAGTACTTC. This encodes CASSVGAGAEQYF.

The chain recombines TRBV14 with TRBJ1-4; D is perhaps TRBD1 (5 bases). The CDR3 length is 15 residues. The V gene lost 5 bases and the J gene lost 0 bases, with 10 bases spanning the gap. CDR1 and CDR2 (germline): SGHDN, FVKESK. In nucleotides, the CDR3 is TGTGCCAGCAGCATGATCAGGGCAACTAATGAAAAACTGTTTTTT. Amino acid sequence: CASSMIRATNEKLFF.

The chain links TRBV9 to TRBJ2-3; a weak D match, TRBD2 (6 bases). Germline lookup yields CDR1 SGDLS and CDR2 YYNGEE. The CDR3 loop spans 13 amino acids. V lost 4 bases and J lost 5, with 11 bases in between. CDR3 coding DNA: TGTGCCAGCAGCCCCGGGGGAGGAGATACGCAGTATTTT. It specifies CASSPGGGDTQYF. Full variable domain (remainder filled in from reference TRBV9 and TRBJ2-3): DSGVTQTPKHLITATGQRVTLRCSPRSGDLSVYWYQQSLDQGLQFLIQYYNGEERAKGNILERFSAQQFPDLHSELNLSSLELGDSALYFCASSPGGGDTQYFGPGTRLTVL.

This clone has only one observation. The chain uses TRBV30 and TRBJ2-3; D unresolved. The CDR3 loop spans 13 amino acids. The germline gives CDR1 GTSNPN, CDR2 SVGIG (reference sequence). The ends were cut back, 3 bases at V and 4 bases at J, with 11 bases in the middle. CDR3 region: CAWSESIADTQYF. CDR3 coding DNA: TGTGCCTGGAGCGAATCAATAGCAGATACGCAGTATTTT.

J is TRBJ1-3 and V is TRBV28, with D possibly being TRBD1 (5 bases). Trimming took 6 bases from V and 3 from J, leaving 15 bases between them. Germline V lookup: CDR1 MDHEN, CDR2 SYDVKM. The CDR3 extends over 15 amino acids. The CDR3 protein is CASSPAQGGGNTIYF. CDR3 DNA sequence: TGTGCCAGCAGCCCGGCCCAGGGTGGTGGAAACACCATATATTTT.

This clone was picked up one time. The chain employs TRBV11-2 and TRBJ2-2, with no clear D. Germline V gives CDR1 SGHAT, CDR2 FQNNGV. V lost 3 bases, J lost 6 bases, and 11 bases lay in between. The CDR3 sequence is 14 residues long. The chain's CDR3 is CASSFHEAAGELFF. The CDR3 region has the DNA TGTGCCAGCAGCTTCCACGAGGCAGCCGGGGAGCTGTTTTTT.

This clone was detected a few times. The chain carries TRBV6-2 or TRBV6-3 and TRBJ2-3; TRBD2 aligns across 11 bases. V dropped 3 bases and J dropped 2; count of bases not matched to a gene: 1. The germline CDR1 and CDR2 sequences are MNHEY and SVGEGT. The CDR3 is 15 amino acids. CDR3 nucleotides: TGTGCCAGCAGTTATAGCGGGGGGGCCACAGATACGCAGTATTTT. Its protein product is CASSYSGGATDTQYF.

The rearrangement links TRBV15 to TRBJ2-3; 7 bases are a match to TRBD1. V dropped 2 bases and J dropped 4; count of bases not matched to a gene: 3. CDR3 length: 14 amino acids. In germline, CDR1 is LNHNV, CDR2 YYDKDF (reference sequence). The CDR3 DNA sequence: TGTGCCACCAGCAGACTGACAGGGCCAGATACGCAGTATTTT. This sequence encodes CATSRLTGPDTQYF.

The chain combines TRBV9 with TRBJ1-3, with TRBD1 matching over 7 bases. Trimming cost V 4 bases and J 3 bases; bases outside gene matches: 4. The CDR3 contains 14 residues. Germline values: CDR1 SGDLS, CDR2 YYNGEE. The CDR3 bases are TGTGCCAGCAGCAAGACAGGGTTTGGAAACACCATATATTTT. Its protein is CASSKTGFGNTIYF.

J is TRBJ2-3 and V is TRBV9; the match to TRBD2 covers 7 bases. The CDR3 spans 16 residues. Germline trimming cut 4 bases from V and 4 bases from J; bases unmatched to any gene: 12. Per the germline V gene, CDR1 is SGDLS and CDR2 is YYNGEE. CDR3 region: CASSPTGGRVADTQYF. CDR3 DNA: TGTGCCAGCAGCCCCACGGGCGGGAGAGTGGCAGATACGCAGTATTTT.

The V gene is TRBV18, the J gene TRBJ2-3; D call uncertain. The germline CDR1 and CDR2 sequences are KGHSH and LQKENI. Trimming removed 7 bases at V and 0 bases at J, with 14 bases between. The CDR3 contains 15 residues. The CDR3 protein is CASLSGNPSTDTQYF. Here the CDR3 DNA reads TGTGCCAGCTTATCAGGAAATCCTAGCACAGATACGCAGTATTTT.

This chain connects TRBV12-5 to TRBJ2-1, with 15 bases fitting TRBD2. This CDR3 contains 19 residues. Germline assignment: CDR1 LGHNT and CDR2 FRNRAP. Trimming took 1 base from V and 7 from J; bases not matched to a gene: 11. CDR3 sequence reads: CASGLGHPGLAGGRNEQFF. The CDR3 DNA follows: TGTGCTAGTGGTTTGGGACACCCGGGACTAGCGGGAGGCAGGAATGAGCAGTTCTTC.

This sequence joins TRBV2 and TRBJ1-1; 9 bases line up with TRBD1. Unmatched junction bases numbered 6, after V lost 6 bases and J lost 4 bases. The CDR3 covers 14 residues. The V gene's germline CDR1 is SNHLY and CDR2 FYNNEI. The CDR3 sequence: CASRGQGRGTEAFF. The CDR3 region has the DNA TGTGCCAGCAGGGGACAGGGAAGGGGCACTGAAGCTTTCTTT.

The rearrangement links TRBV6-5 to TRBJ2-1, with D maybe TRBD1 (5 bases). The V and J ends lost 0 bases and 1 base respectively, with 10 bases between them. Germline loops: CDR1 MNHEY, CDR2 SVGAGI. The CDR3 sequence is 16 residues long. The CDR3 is CASSYSKTVSYNEQFF. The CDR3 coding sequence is TGTGCCAGCAGTTACTCAAAGACAGTTTCCTACAATGAGCAGTTCTTC.

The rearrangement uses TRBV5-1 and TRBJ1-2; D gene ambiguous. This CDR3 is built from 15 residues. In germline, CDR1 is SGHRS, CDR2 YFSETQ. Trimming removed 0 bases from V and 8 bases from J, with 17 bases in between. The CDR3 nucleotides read TGCGCCAGCAGCTTGGTAACAGCCGCCTATGGGGGCTACACCTTC. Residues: CASSLVTAAYGGYTF.

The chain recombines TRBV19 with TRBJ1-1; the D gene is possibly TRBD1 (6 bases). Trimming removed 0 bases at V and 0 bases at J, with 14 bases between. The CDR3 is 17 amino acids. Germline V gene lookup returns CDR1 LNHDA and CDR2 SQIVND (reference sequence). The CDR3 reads CASSIDREGQMNTEAFF. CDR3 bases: TGTGCCAGTAGTATAGACAGGGAAGGACAGATGAACACTGAAGCTTTCTTT.

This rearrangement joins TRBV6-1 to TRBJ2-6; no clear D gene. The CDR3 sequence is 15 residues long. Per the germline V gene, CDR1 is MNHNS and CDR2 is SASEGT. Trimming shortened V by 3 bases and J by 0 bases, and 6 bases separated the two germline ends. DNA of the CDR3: TGTGCCAGCAGTGAGGGAAACTCTGGGGCCAACGTCCTGACTTTC. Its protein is CASSEGNSGANVLTF.

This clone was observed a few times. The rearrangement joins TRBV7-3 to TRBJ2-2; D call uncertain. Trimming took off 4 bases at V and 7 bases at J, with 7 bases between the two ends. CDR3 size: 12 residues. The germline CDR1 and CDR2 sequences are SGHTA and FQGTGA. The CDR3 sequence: CASSSMGGELFF. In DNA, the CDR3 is TGTGCCAGCAGCTCGATGGGCGGGGAGCTGTTTTTT.

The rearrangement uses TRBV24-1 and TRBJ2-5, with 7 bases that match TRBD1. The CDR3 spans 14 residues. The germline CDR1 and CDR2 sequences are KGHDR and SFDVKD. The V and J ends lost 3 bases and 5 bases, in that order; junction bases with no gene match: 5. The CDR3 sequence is CATSDRQGLETQYF. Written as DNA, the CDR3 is TGTGCCACCAGTGATCGACAGGGCCTGGAGACCCAGTACTTC.

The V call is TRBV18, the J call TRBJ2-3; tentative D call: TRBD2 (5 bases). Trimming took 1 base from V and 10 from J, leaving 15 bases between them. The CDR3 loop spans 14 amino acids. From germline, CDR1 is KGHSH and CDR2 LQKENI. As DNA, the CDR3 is TGTGCCAGCTCACCACGGCCGGGAACCCCGCCGCAGTATTTT. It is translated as CASSPRPGTPPQYF.

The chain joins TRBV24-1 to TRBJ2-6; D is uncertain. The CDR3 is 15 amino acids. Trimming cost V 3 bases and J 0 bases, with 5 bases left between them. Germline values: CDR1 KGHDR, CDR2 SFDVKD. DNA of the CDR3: TGTGCCACCAGTGATAGGGACTCTGGGGCCAACGTCCTGACTTTC. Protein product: CATSDRDSGANVLTF.

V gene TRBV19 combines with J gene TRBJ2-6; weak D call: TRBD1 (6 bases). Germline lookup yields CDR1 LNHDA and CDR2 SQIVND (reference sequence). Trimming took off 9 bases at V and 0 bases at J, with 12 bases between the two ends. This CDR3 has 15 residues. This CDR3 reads CASGTQYSGANVLTF. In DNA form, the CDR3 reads TGTGCCAGCGGGACACAATACTCTGGGGCCAACGTCCTGACTTTC.

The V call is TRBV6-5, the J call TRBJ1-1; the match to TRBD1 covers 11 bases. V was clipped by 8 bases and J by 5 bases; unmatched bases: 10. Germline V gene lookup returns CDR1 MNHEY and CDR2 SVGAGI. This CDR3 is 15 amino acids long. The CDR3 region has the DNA TGTGCCAGCTATCCGGGACAGGGGGGAAGGACTGAAGCTTTCTTT. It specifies CASYPGQGGRTEAFF.

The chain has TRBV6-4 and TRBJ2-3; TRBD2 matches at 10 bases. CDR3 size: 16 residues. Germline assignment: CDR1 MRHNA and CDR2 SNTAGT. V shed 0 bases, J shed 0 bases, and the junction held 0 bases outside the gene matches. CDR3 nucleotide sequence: TGTGCCAGCAGTGACTCGACTAGCGGGAGCACAGATACGCAGTATTTT. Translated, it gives CASSDSTSGSTDTQYF.

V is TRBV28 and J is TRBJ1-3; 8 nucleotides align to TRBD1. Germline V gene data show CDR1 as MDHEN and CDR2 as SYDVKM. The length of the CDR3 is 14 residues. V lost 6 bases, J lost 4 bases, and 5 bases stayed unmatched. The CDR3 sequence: CASSSTGEGNTIYF. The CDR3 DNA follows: TGTGCCAGCAGCTCGACAGGGGAGGGAAACACCATATATTTT.

The CDR3 spells CASSQDVHPRPDSNQPQHF. The CDR3 nucleotides are TGCGCCAGCAGCCAAGATGTTCATCCGCGGCCCGACAGCAATCAGCCCCAGCATTTT. The gene calls are TRBV4-3 and TRBJ1-5; D is ambiguous. V lost 0 bases and J lost 1, with 19 bases in between. The germline V gene has CDR1 LGHNA and CDR2 YSLEER. This CDR3 region has 19 residues.

The CDR3 is CASSLDPATSYNEQFF. CDR3 DNA: TGTGCCAGCAGCTTAGACCCCGCTACTTCCTACAATGAGCAGTTCTTC. The J gene is TRBJ2-1, the V gene TRBV7-3; D gene ambiguous. Trimming cost V 2 bases and J 1 base, with 12 bases left between them. This CDR3 is 16 amino acids long. Germline-derived CDR1 and CDR2 are SGHTA and FQGTGA. Based on the CDR3 plus reference TRBV7-3 and TRBJ2-1, the full variable domain is GAGVSQTPSNKVTEKGKYVELRCDPISGHTALYWYRQSLGQGPEFLIYFQGTGAADDSGLPNDRFFAVRPEGSVSTLKIQRTERGDSAVYLCASSLDPATSYNEQFFGPGTRLTVL.

CDR3 loop: CASSSRRGTYNEQFF. In DNA, the CDR3 is TGTGCCAGCAGCTCGAGACGGGGGACCTACAATGAGCAGTTCTTC. The gene calls are TRBV7-9 and TRBJ2-1; maybe TRBD2 (6 bases). The CDR3 runs to 15 residues. The germline gives CDR1 SEHNR, CDR2 FQNEAQ (reference sequence). Trimming cost V 4 bases and J 2 bases, with 12 bases left between them.

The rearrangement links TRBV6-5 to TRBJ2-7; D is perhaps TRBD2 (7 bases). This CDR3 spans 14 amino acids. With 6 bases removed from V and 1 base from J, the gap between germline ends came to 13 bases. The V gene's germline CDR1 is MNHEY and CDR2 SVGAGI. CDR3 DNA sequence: TGTGCCAGCAGCAAGGGGGGGAAGTCCTACGAGCAGTACTTC. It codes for CASSKGGKSYEQYF.

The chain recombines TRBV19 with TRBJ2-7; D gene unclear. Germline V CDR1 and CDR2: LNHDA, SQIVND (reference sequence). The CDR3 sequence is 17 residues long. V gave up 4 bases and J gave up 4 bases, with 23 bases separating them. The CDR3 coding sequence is TGTGCCAGTAGTACCCTCCATTTGGGCGGAAATACGTACGAGCAGTACTTC. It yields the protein CASSTLHLGGNTYEQYF.

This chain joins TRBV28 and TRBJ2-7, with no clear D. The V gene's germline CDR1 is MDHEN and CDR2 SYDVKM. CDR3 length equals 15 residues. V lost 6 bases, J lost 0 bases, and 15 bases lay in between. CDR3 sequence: CASSRTGGFSYEQYF. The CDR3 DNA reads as TGTGCCAGCAGCCGTACGGGCGGATTCTCCTACGAGCAGTACTTC.

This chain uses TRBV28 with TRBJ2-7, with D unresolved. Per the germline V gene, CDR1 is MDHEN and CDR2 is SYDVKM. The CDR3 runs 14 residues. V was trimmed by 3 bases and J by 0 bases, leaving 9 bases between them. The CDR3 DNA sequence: TGTGCCAGCAGTTTTACACTCCGCTCCTACGAGCAGTACTTC. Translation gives CASSFTLRSYEQYF.